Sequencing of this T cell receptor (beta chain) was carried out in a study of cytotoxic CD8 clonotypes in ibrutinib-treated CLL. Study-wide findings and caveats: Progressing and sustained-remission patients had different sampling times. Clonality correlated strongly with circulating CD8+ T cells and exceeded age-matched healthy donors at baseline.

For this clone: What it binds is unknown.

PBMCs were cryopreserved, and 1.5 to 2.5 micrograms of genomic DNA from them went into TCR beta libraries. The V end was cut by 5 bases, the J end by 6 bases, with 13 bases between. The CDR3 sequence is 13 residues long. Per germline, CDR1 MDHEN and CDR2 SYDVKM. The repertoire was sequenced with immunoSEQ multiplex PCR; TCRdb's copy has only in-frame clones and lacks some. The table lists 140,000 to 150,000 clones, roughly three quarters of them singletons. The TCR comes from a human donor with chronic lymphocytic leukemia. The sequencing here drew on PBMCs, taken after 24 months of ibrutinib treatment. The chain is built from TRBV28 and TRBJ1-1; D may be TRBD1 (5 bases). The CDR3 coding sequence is TGTGCCAGCAGTCTCCCCCGGGGCGCTGAAGCTTTCTTT. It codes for CASSLPRGAEAFF.